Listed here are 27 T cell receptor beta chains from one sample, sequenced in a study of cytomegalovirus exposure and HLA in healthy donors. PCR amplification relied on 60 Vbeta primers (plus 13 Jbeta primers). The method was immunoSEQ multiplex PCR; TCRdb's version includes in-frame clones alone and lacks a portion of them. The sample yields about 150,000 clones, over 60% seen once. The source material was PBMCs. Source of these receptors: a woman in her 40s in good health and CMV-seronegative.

Here the CDR3 reads CASGVAVTDTQYF. The DNA of the CDR3 is TGTGCCAGTGGGGTAGCGGTCACAGATACGCAGTATTTT. This rearrangement joins TRBV19 to TRBJ2-3; perhaps TRBD2 as D (6 bases). The germline V gene has CDR1 LNHDA and CDR2 SQIVND (reference sequence). Trimming pared 8 bases from V and 2 bases from J, leaving 11 bases between. The CDR3 is made up of 13 amino acids. Using reference TRBV19 and TRBJ2-3 for the parts outside the CDR3, the full variable domain is DGGITQSPKYLFRKEGQNVTLSCEQNLNHDAMYWYRQDPGQGLRLIYYSQIVNDFQKGDIAEGYSVSREKKESFPLTVTSAQKNPTAFYLCASGVAVTDTQYFGPGTRLTVL.

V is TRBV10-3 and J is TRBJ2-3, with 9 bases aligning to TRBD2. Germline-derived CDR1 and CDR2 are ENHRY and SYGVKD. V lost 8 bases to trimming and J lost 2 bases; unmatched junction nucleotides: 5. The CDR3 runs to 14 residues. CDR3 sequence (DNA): TGTGCCATCCAAGCGGGGGGCCTCACAGATACGCAGTATTTT. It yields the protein CAIQAGGLTDTQYF.

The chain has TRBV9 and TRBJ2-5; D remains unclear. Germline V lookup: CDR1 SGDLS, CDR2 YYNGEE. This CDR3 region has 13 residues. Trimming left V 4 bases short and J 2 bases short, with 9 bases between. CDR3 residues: CASSIGQQETQYF. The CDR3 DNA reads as TGTGCCAGCAGCATAGGTCAACAAGAGACCCAGTACTTC.

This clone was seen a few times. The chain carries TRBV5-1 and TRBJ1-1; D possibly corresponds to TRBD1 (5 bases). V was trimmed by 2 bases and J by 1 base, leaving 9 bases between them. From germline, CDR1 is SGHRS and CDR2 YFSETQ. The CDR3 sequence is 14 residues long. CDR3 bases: TGCGCCAGCAGCTTAGGACACCCGAACACTGAAGCTTTCTTT. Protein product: CASSLGHPNTEAFF.

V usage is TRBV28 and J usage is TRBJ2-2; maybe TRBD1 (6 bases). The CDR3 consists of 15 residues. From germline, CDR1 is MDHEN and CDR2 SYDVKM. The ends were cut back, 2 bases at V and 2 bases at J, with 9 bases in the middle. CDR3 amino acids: CASSLGGHNTGELFF. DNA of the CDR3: TGTGCCAGCAGTTTAGGGGGACACAACACCGGGGAGCTGTTTTTT.

CDR3 sequence reads: CSVDLSHRGRYYEQYF. DNA of the CDR3: TGCAGCGTTGACCTCTCCCACAGGGGGAGATACTACGAGCAGTACTTC. The chain is built from TRBV29-1 and TRBJ2-7, with 8 bases identical to TRBD1. The CDR3 is 16 amino acids. The V gene's germline CDR1 is SQVTM and CDR2 ANQGSEA. The junction had 13 bases not matched to a gene; V was cut back by 3 bases and J by 3 bases.

The CDR3 reads CASSLSADSSYNEQFF. The CDR3 DNA reads TGTGCCAGCAGCTTGTCCGCGGACAGCTCCTACAATGAGCAGTTCTTC. J is TRBJ2-1 and V is TRBV5-4, with D tentatively TRBD1 (6 bases). V dropped 1 base and J dropped 0 bases, with 11 bases sitting between them. CDR3 length: 16 amino acids. Germline CDR1 SGHNT, CDR2 YYREEE (reference sequence).

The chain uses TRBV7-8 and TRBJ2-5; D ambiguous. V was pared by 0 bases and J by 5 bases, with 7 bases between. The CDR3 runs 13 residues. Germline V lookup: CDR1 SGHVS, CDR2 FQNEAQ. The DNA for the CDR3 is TGTGCCAGCAGCTTAGCTCCCAGGGAGACCCAGTACTTC. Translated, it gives CASSLAPRETQYF.

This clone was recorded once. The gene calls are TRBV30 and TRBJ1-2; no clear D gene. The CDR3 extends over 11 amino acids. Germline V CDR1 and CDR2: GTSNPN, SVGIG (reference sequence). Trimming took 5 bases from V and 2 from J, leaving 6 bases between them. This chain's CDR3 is CAWRRNYGYTF. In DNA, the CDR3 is TGTGCCTGGCGGAGAAACTATGGCTACACCTTC.

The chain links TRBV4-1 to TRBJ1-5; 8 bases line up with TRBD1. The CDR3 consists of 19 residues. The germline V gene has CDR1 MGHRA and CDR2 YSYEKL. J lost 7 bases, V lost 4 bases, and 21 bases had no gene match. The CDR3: CASSRSPATDRGREQPQHF. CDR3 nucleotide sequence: TGCGCCAGCAGCCGGAGCCCGGCGACAGACAGGGGTAGAGAGCAGCCCCAGCATTTT.

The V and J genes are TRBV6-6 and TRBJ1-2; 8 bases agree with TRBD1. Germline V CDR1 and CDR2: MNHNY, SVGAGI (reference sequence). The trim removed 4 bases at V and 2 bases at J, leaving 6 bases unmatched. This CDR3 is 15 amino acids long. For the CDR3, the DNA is TGTGCCAGCAGTTCGCAGGGGGCGCGGAACTATGGCTACACCTTC. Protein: CASSSQGARNYGYTF.

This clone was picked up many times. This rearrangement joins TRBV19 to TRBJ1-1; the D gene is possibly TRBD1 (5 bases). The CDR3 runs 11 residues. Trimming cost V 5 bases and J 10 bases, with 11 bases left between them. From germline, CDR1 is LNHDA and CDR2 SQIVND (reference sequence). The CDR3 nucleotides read TGTGCCAGTAGTGGGGCCCTGAGAGCTTTCTTT. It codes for CASSGALRAFF. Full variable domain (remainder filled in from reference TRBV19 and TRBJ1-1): DGGITQSPKYLFRKEGQNVTLSCEQNLNHDAMYWYRQDPGQGLRLIYYSQIVNDFQKGDIAEGYSVSREKKESFPLTVTSAQKNPTAFYLCASSGALRAFFGQGTRLTVV.

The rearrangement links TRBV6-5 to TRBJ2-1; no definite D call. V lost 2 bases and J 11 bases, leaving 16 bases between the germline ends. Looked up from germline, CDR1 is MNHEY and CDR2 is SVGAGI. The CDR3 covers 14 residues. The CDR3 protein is CASSYTQASMKQFF. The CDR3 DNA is TGTGCCAGCAGTTACACTCAAGCGAGTATGAAGCAGTTCTTC.

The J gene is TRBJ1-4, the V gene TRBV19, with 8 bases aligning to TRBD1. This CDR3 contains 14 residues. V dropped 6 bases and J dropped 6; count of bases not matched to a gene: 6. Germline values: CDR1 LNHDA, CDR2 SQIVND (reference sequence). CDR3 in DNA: TGTGCCAGTAGCCTGGACAGGGTGGATGAAAAACTGTTTTTT. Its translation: CASSLDRVDEKLFF.

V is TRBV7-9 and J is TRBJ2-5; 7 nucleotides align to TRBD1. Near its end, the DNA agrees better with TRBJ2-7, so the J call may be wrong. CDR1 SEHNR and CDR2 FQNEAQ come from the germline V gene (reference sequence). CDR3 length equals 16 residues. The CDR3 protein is CASSLIEGAGYYEQYF. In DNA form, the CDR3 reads TGTGCCAGCAGCTTAATTGAGGGGGCGGGTTACTACGAGCAGTACTTC.

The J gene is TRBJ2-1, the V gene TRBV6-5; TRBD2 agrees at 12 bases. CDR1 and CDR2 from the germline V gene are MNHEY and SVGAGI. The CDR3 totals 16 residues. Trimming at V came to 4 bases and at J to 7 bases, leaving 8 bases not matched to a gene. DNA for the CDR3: TGTGCCAGCAGTTTCCAACTAGCGGGAGGATGGAATGAGCAGTTCTTC. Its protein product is CASSFQLAGGWNEQFF.

The CDR3 loop is CAWSVLVAGGTGELFF. The CDR3 bases are TGTGCCTGGAGTGTATTGGTGGCGGGGGGGACCGGGGAGCTGTTTTTT. The chain has TRBV30 and TRBJ2-2, with 9 bases aligning to TRBD2. The CDR3 loop spans 16 amino acids. Germline CDR1 is GTSNPN and CDR2 is SVGIG (reference sequence). V lost 0 bases, J lost 5 bases, and 7 bases stayed unmatched.

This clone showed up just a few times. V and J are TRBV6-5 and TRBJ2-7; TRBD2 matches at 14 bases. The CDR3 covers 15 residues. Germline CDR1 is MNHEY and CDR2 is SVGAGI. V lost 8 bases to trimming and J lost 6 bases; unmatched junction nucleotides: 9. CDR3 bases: TGTGCCAGCGATCGGGGGACTAGCGGGAGTGGCGAGCAGTACTTC. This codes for CASDRGTSGSGEQYF.

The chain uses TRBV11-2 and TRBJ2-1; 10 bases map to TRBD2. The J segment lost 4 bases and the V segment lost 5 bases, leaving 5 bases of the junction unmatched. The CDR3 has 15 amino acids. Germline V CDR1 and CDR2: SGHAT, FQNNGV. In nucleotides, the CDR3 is TGTGCCAGCAGCCTTACTAGCGGGACTTACAATGAGCAGTTCTTC. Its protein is CASSLTSGTYNEQFF.

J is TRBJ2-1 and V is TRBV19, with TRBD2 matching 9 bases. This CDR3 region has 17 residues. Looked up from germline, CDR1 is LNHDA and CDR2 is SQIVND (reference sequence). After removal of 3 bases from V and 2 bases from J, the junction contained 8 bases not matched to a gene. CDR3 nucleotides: TGTGCCAGTAGTATGGTAATAGCGGGAGTCCCCTACAATGAGCAGTTCTTC. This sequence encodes CASSMVIAGVPYNEQFF.

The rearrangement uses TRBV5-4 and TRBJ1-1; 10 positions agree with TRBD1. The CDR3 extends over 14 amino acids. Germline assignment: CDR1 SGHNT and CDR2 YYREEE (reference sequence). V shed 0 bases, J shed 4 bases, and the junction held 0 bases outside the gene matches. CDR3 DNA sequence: TGTGCCAGCAGCTTGGGGACAGGGGGCACTGAAGCTTTCTTT. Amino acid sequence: CASSLGTGGTEAFF.

CDR3 bases: TGTGCCATCAGTGACGGTCCGGGACTATTCTCAGAAGCTTTCTTT. Its protein product is CAISDGPGLFSEAFF. The rearrangement joins TRBV10-3 to TRBJ1-1; maybe TRBD1 (5 bases). The CDR3 length is 15 residues. Germline V gene lookup returns CDR1 ENHRY and CDR2 SYGVKD. Trimming cost V 3 bases and J 8 bases, with 19 bases left between them.

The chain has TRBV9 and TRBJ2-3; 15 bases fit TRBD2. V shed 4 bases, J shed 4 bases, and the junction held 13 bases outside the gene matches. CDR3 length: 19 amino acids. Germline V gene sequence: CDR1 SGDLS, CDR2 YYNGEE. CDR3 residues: CASSNLGLAGGLIADTQYF. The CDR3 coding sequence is TGTGCCAGCAGCAACCTCGGACTAGCGGGAGGGCTGATCGCAGATACGCAGTATTTT.

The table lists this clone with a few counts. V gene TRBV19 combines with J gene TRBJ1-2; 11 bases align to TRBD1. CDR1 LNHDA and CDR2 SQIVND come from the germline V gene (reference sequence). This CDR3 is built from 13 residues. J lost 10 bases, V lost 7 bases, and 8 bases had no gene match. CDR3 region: CASTDRGRLDYTF. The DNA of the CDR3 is TGTGCCAGTACGGACAGGGGGCGGTTGGACTACACCTTC.

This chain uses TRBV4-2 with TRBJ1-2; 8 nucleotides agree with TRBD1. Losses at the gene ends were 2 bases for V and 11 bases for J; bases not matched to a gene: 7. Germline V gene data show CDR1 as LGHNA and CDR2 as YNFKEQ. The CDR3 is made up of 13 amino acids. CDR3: CASSQTRQGTYTF. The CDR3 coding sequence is TGTGCCAGCAGCCAAACAAGACAGGGGACTTACACCTTC.

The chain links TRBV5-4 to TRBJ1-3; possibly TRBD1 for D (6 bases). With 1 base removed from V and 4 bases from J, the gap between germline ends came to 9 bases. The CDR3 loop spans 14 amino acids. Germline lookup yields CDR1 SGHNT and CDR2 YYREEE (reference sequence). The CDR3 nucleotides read TGTGCCAGCAGCTTGCTGGGGGCGGGAAACACCATATATTTT. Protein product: CASSLLGAGNTIYF.

The CDR3 bases are TGTGCCAGCAGGCGGCAGGAGGGGACTGAAGCTTTCTTT. Its translation: CASRRQEGTEAFF. J is TRBJ1-1 and V is TRBV7-9; D may be TRBD1 (5 bases). This CDR3 spans 13 amino acids. V was cut by 6 bases and J by 5 bases, with 13 bases left in between. CDR1 SEHNR and CDR2 FQNEAQ come from the germline V gene (reference sequence).